The 29 T cell receptor beta chains in this list originate from one sample, sequenced in a study of tissue T cells after allogeneic stem cell transplantation. The time point denotes: mouse harvest day 7 after allogeneic transplant. The graft held 10^6 splenic CD5+ T cells and 10^7 T-cell-depleted bone marrow cells. Sequencing used immunoSEQ multiplex PCR; TCRdb keeps in-frame clones, though not all of them. This sample yields 8,800 or so clones, of which about 48% are seen a single time; 7% to 8% belongs to the top ten. The specimen sequenced was gut tissue. These receptors all come from a female BALB/c mouse given C57BL/6 T cells with graft-versus-host disease after an allogeneic hematopoietic cell transplant.

This clone was recorded a few times. Each gene name is a mouse one. From the germline J gene comes the end of the CDR3, since the read stops 1 residue before it. This chain connects TRBV14 to TRBJ1-4; unclear D gene. The CDR3 has 15 residues. V shed 1 base and J shed 3 bases, with 10 bases lying between them. The germline CDR1 and CDR2 sequences are SGHDT and FRDEAV. The part of the CDR3 DNA that was read is TGTGCCAGCAGTTTCGGCAGGAGAGCCAACGAAAGATTATTT. Encoded protein: CASSFGRRANERLF. From start to end, the CDR3 is CASSFGRRANERLFF.

This clone has just a few counts. The germline and genes are mouse ones. The CDR3 end is not reached by the read, which stops 1 residue before it; the germline J gene fills it in. V gene TRBV31 combines with J gene TRBJ1-2; 8 nucleotides match TRBD1. Germline values: CDR1 GKSSPN, CDR2 SITVG. This CDR3 has 14 amino acids. Trimming at V came to 2 bases and at J to 4 bases, leaving 6 bases not matched to a gene. CDR3 DNA (partial): TGTGCCTGGAGTGGCCAGGGGGCTGGCTCCGACTACACC. Protein: CAWSGQGAGSDYT. The CDR3 in its entirety is CAWSGQGAGSDYTF.

In its sample, this clone is medium-sized. Genes and germline come from the mouse. The CDR3 end lies 1 residue beyond the end of the read and is filled in from the germline J gene. This sequence joins TRBV12-1 and TRBJ2-7; D may be TRBD2 (6 bases). Trimming stripped 1 base from V and 7 bases from J, with 10 bases between. This CDR3 comprises 12 residues. Germline loops: CDR1 SGHSN, CDR2 HYEKVE. The CDR3 spells CASSLLGWEQYF. CDR3 DNA, as far as it was read: TGTGCCAGCTCTCTGCTGGGGTGGGAACAGTAC.

Concerning this clone itself: The germline and genes are mouse ones. The CDR3 bases that were read are TGTGCCAGCTCTCTCGTAACAGGAGGCTATGCTGAGCAGTTC. Amino acids: CASSLVTGGYAEQF. The CDR3 reads in full as CASSLVTGGYAEQFF. This chain joins TRBV12-2 and TRBJ2-1, with D perhaps TRBD1 (5 bases). The CDR3 goes on 1 residue after the read ends, and that part is filled in from the germline J gene. The V gene lost 0 bases and the J gene lost 3 bases, with 11 bases spanning the gap. Per germline, CDR1 SGHLS and CDR2 HYDKME. The CDR3 runs to 15 residues.

Only one count was recorded for this clone. Genes and germline come from the mouse. The DNA ends 1 residue before the CDR3 does, and the rest of the CDR3 is filled in from the germline J gene. The rearrangement joins TRBV19 to TRBJ2-2; 10 nucleotides line up with TRBD1. Trimming at V came to 4 bases and at J to 4 bases, leaving 1 base not matched to a gene. Germline-derived CDR1 and CDR2 are FNHDT and SITEND (reference sequence). This CDR3 is 14 amino acids long. CDR3 protein: CASSRQGATGQLYF. Incomplete CDR3 DNA: TGTGCCAGCAGTCGACAGGGGGCCACCGGGCAGCTCTAC. The complete variable domain, with remaining parts taken from reference TRBV19 and TRBJ2-2, reads GGIITQTPKFLIGQEGQKLTLKCQQNFNHDTMYWYRQDSGKGLRLIYYSITENDLQKGDLSEGYDASREKKSSFSLTVTSAQKNEMAVFLCASSRQGATGQLYFGEGSKLTVL.

Within the sample, this clone is large. These gene names are mouse names. The CDR3 is cut off 1 residue early in the read; its end comes from the germline J gene. This sequence joins TRBV23 and TRBJ2-2. The CDR3 length is 13 residues. Germline V lookup: CDR1 KGHTA, CDR2 FQNQQP. The CDR3 here is CSSSRENTGQLYF. CDR3 DNA, as far as it was read: TGCTCCAGCAGTCGGGAAAACACCGGGCAGCTCTAC.

Of note for this clone: Mouse germline and gene names are used. The sequence runs out 1 residue before the end of the CDR3; the remainder is reconstructed from the germline J gene. The chain employs TRBV29 and TRBJ2-7; unclear D gene. Germline CDR1 reads MSHET; CDR2 reads SYDVDS. Trimming pared 0 bases from V and 6 bases from J, leaving 6 bases between. The CDR3 totals 12 residues. CDR3 bases read: TGTGCTAGCAGTTTATCGGCAGCTGAACAGTAC. It codes for CASSLSAAEQY. The complete CDR3 sequence is CASSLSAAEQYF.

This clone was observed a handful of times. Mouse germline and gene names are used. The read ends 1 residue early relative to the CDR3; the germline J gene fills the gap. The chain couples TRBV26 to TRBJ1-3, with D maybe TRBD1 (5 bases). Germline assignment: CDR1 KGHPV and CDR2 FQNQEV (reference sequence). CDR3 length equals 15 residues. The germline V and J ends were trimmed by 3 bases and 0 bases, with 9 bases remaining between them. CDR3 protein: CASSLQANSGNTLYF. The DNA read from the CDR3 is TGTGCCAGCAGTCTACAGGCCAATTCTGGAAATACGCTCTAT.

With respect to this clone: Genes and germline are mouse. The sequence runs out 1 residue before the end of the CDR3; the remainder is reconstructed from the germline J gene. V is TRBV16 and J is TRBJ1-4, with 10 positions matching TRBD1. This CDR3 spans 16 amino acids. V was pared by 2 bases and J by 4 bases, with 4 bases of the junction left unmatched. CDR1 SGHSA and CDR2 FRNQAP come from the germline V gene. Partial CDR3 DNA: TGTGCAAGCAGCTTATCGACAGGGGGCGGCAACGAAAGATTATTT. Protein product: CASSLSTGGGNERLF. The entire CDR3 sequence reads CASSLSTGGGNERLFF.

This clone was detected a few times. Gene names and germline refer to mouse. The read finishes 1 residue shy of the CDR3 end, and the germline J gene is used to complete it. The chain recombines TRBV2 with TRBJ2-4; D is uncertain. With 2 bases removed from V and 0 bases from J, the gap between germline ends came to 3 bases. The germline V gene encodes CDR1 LGHNA and CDR2 YSYQKL. The CDR3 has 13 amino acids. Incomplete CDR3 DNA: TGTGCCAGCAGCCAAAATAGTCAAAACACCTTGTAC. Encoded protein: CASSQNSQNTLY. The full CDR3 protein is CASSQNSQNTLYF. The full variable domain, rest sourced from reference TRBV2 and TRBJ2-4, is DPKIIQKPKYLVAVTGSEKILICEQYLGHNAMYWYRQSAKKPLEFMFSYSYQKLMDNQTASSRFQPQSSKKNHLDLQITALKPDDSATYFCASSQNSQNTLYFGAGTRLSVL.

This clone was observed a single time. The gene names given are mouse names. The sequenced part of the CDR3 DNA is TGTGCCAGCTCTCGACTGGGGAACCAAGACACCCAGTAC. It yields the protein CASSRLGNQDTQY. The whole CDR3 reads CASSRLGNQDTQYF. J is TRBJ2-5 and V is TRBV12-1, with 8 bases lining up with TRBD2. The read falls 1 residue short of the CDR3 end, and the missing part is taken from the germline J gene. CDR1 is SGHSN, CDR2 HYEKVE, per germline. This CDR3 region has 14 residues. After removal of 2 bases from V and 0 bases from J, the junction contained 0 bases not matched to a gene.

This clone was detected a few times. Mouse germline and gene names are used. With the read ending 1 residue before the CDR3 end, the germline J gene is used to fill in that end. The chain links TRBV23 to TRBJ2-1; the D call in the table, TRBD1, was not verified against the DNA. CDR1 and CDR2 from the germline V gene are KGHTA and FQNQQP. CDR3 size: 12 residues. Partial CDR3 DNA: TGCTCCAGCAGTCCGGGACAGTTGGAGCAGTTC. Protein product: CSSSPGQLEQF. In full, the CDR3 reads CSSSPGQLEQFF.

A word on this clone: Here the gene names and germline are mouse. The read ends 1 residue early relative to the CDR3; the germline J gene fills the gap. The V and J genes are TRBV23 and TRBJ2-3; TRBD2, the table's D call, lacks a check against the DNA. The CDR3 contains 13 residues. Germline loops: CDR1 KGHTA, CDR2 FQNQQP. Here the CDR3 reads CSSRTASAETLYF. The DNA read from the CDR3 is TGCTCCAGCAGGACTGCTAGTGCAGAAACGCTGTAT.

As for this clone: These gene names are mouse names. Coverage ceases 1 residue before the CDR3 finishes, and the germline J gene fills in the end. The chain carries TRBV13-3 and TRBJ2-5, with a possible D match to TRBD2 (5 bases). The length of the CDR3 is 12 residues. Trimming removed 7 bases from V and 0 bases from J, with 6 bases in between. Germline CDR1 NNHDY, CDR2 SYVADS. The covered CDR3 bases are TGTGCCAGCGTGGGGAACCAAGACACCCAGTAC. This translates into CASVGNQDTQY. Given in full, the CDR3 is CASVGNQDTQYF.

This clone came up once. Genes here carry mouse names. The read comes to an end 1 residue before the CDR3 does, leaving the germline J gene to fill in the end. The chain employs TRBV16 and TRBJ1-1, with D possibly being TRBD1 (5 bases). The germline gives CDR1 SGHSA, CDR2 FRNQAP. The CDR3 length is 13 residues. V dropped 5 bases and J dropped 1 base, with 8 bases sitting between them. CDR3: CASSPGGNTEVFF. The sequenced part of the CDR3 DNA is TGTGCAAGCAGCCCGGGGGGGAACACAGAAGTCTTC.

This clone was counted between two and nine times. All gene names here are mouse names. From the germline J gene comes the end of the CDR3, since the read stops 1 residue before it. V gene TRBV26 combines with J gene TRBJ1-6, with a weak D call TRBD1 (5 bases). TRBJ1-6 is an ORF, and what it does is uncertain. V lost 2 bases and J 7 bases, leaving 9 bases between the germline ends. Germline V gene data show CDR1 as KGHPV and CDR2 as FQNQEV (reference sequence). The CDR3 sequence is 14 residues long. The sequenced part of the CDR3 DNA is TGTGCCAGCAGTCTGGGGGCGCGGAATTCGCCCCTCTAC. It encodes CASSLGARNSPLY. The CDR3 in full is CASSLGARNSPLYF.

This clone occurred a few times. Gene names and germline match the mouse. With the read ending 1 residue before the CDR3 end, the germline J gene is used to fill in that end. This chain links TRBV19 with TRBJ1-3; tentatively, D is TRBD1 (6 bases). Germline V CDR1 and CDR2: FNHDT, SITEND (reference sequence). CDR3 length: 15 residues. Trimming took 3 bases from V and 0 from J, leaving 10 bases between them. The sequenced part of the CDR3 DNA is TGTGCCAGCAGTACCGGGACACCTTCTGGAAATACGCTCTAT. Translating it yields CASSTGTPSGNTLY. The CDR3 as a whole reads CASSTGTPSGNTLYF.

A remark on this clone: These gene names are mouse names. The read ends 1 residue before the CDR3 terminus; that terminus is restored from the germline J gene. The genes are TRBV5 and TRBJ2-4, with 9 positions matching TRBD2. The CDR3 length is 14 residues. The germline gives CDR1 LGHNA, CDR2 YNLKQL (reference sequence). V shed 6 bases and J 4 bases; nucleotides not matched to a gene: 5. The CDR3 loop is CASRLDWGKNTLYF. The sequenced part of the CDR3 DNA is TGTGCCAGCAGACTCGACTGGGGGAAAAACACCTTGTAC.

Note on this clone: Gene names are mouse gene names. With the read ending 1 residue before the CDR3 end, the germline J gene is used to fill in that end. The chain is built from TRBV19 and TRBJ1-3, with a weak D call TRBD1 (5 bases). This CDR3 contains 14 residues. Germline loops: CDR1 FNHDT, CDR2 SITEND (reference sequence). The V and J ends lost 2 bases and 2 bases respectively, with 8 bases between them. The CDR3 DNA, read in part, is TGTGCCAGCAGTATGGTGGGGGCTGGAAATACGCTCTAT. This translates into CASSMVGAGNTLY. The complete CDR3 reads CASSMVGAGNTLYF.

Remarks on this clone: The gene names here belong to mouse. The read comes to an end 1 residue before the CDR3 does, leaving the germline J gene to fill in the end. V and J are TRBV13-1 and TRBJ2-7; D perhaps matches TRBD1 (6 bases). The germline gives CDR1 NSHNY, CDR2 SYGAGN. Trimming pared 4 bases from V and 0 bases from J, leaving 8 bases between. The CDR3 totals 13 residues. The CDR3 sequence is CASSRDNSYEQYF. The CDR3 bases that were read are TGTGCCAGCAGTCGGGACAACTCCTATGAACAGTAC.

As concerns this clone: Genes and germline are mouse. The CDR3 extends 1 residue past the end of the read, so its final part is completed from the germline J gene. V is TRBV26 and J is TRBJ2-4; either TRBD1 or TRBD2 may fit D (5 bases each). The CDR3 runs to 13 residues. V shed 4 bases and J shed 2 bases, with 7 bases lying between them. The germline CDR1 and CDR2 sequences are KGHPV and FQNQEV (reference sequence). The CDR3 DNA, read in part, is TGTGCCAGCAGTCCGGGACCTCAAAACACCTTGTAC. Residues: CASSPGPQNTLY. The entire CDR3 sequence reads CASSPGPQNTLYF.

For this clone: Germline and genes: mouse. Sequencing ends 1 residue short of the CDR3 end; the germline J gene provides the rest. The V gene is TRBV31, the J gene TRBJ2-2; the match to TRBD2 covers 7 bases. Germline loops: CDR1 GKSSPN, CDR2 SITVG. The CDR3 has 15 amino acids. J gave up 0 bases and V 3 bases, and 4 bases lay outside the gene matches. The sequenced CDR3 bases are TGTGCCTGGAGGGGGGGGGGTACAAACACCGGGCAGCTCTAC. This gives the protein CAWRGGGTNTGQLY. From start to end, the CDR3 is CAWRGGGTNTGQLYF.

This clone was seen only a few times. The genes are named according to mouse. Read coverage stops 1 residue before the CDR3 terminus; the germline J gene supplies the remainder. The chain carries TRBV31 and TRBJ1-4; 7 bases match TRBD1. CDR1 is GKSSPN, CDR2 SITVG, per germline. The CDR3 spans 15 residues. V trimming: 2 bases; J trimming: 0 bases; junction bases outside the gene matches: 3. The sequenced CDR3 bases are TGTGCCTGGAGTACGGGACAGTTTTCCAACGAAAGATTATTT. This sequence encodes CAWSTGQFSNERLF. The whole CDR3 sequence reads CAWSTGQFSNERLFF.

As for this clone: Genes and germline come from the mouse. The CDR3 end lies 1 residue beyond the end of the read and is filled in from the germline J gene. The chain couples TRBV3 to TRBJ2-1, with 10 bases aligning to TRBD2. This CDR3 has 15 residues. The V segment lost 4 bases and the J segment 5 bases; nucleotides outside the gene matches: 5. Germline V gives CDR1 SNHLY, CDR2 FYNGKV (reference sequence). The covered CDR3 bases are TGTGCCAGCAGCTCTCCGGGACTGGGGCATGCTGAGCAGTTC. Translating it yields CASSSPGLGHAEQF. The entire CDR3 is CASSSPGLGHAEQFF.

This clone was picked up a small number of times. The genes and germline here are from mouse. Read coverage stops 1 residue before the CDR3 terminus; the germline J gene supplies the remainder. This sequence joins TRBV26 and TRBJ1-1; TRBD1 is a possible D gene (6 bases). CDR1 and CDR2 (germline): KGHPV, FQNQEV (reference sequence). The ends were cut back, 0 bases at V and 7 bases at J, with 6 bases in the middle. CDR3 length equals 12 residues. The CDR3 bases that were read are TGTGCCAGCAGTCTGTCACAGGGAGAAGTCTTC. This codes for CASSLSQGEVF. In full, the CDR3 is CASSLSQGEVFF. Drawing the rest from reference TRBV26 and TRBJ1-1, the complete variable domain is NSKVIQTPRYLVKGQGQKAKMRCIPEKGHPVVFWYQQNKNNEFKFLINFQNQEVLQQIDMTEKRFSAECPSNSPCSLEIQSSEAGDSALYLCASSLSQGEVFFGKGTRLTVV.

This clone appeared a single time. Gene labels here are mouse ones. The read ends 1 residue before the CDR3 terminus; that terminus is restored from the germline J gene. This CDR3 is also generated by other DNA sequences in the sample. The chain carries TRBV23 and TRBJ1-1; the table gives TRBD1 as D, unverified against the DNA. Germline V gene lookup returns CDR1 KGHTA and CDR2 FQNQQP. This CDR3 region has 14 residues. Partial CDR3 DNA: TGCTCCAGCAGCCCCGGGACAGGGAACACAGAAGTCTTC. Its translation: CSSSPGTGNTEVF. The whole CDR3 is CSSSPGTGNTEVFF.

Remarks on this clone: Gene and germline names: mouse. The observed sequence ends 1 residue before the CDR3 terminus, with the missing tail filled in from the germline J gene. The gene calls are TRBV26 and TRBJ1-4, with a possible D match to TRBD1 (5 bases). The V gene's germline CDR1 is KGHPV and CDR2 FQNQEV (reference sequence). The CDR3 contains 14 residues. Trimming pared 3 bases from V and 7 bases from J, leaving 12 bases between. The CDR3 spells CASSLPGRTERLFF. The sequenced part of the CDR3 DNA is TGTGCCAGCAGTCTCCCAGGGAGGACCGAAAGATTATTT.

With respect to this clone: Gene and germline names: mouse. The CDR3 end falls 1 residue outside the read, so it is completed with the germline J gene. The chain employs TRBV26 and TRBJ1-3, with 12 bases that match TRBD1. Germline CDR1 reads KGHPV; CDR2 reads FQNQEV (reference sequence). The CDR3 loop spans 15 amino acids. V shed 6 bases and J 3 bases; nucleotides not matched to a gene: 3. CDR3 bases read: TGTGCCAGCAGCAGGGACAGGGGGCTTGGAAATACGCTCTAT. Its protein product is CASSRDRGLGNTLY. Given in full, the CDR3 is CASSRDRGLGNTLYF.

Of note for this clone: Gene names and germline match the mouse. With the read ending 1 residue before the CDR3 end, the germline J gene is used to fill in that end. The chain combines TRBV13-3 with TRBJ2-7; TRBD2 aligns across 9 bases. Germline values: CDR1 NNHDY, CDR2 SYVADS. Trimming at V came to 2 bases and at J to 3 bases, leaving 0 bases not matched to a gene. This CDR3 is 13 amino acids long. CDR3 DNA (partial): TGTGCCAGCAGTGACTGGGGGGGCTATGAACAGTAC. As protein: CASSDWGGYEQY. The full-length CDR3 reads as CASSDWGGYEQYF.